Listed below are T cell receptor beta chains from one sample, sequenced in a study of beta chain features in type 1 diabetes. Produced via immunoSEQ multiplex PCR; TCRdb's table is partial and in-frame only. There are about 140,000 clones in the sample; roughly 10% occur only once, and approximately 0.69% lies in the top ten. The specimen sequenced was central memory CD4+ T cells from blood. The receptors derive from a woman aged 40 to 50 in good health. Each CDR3 is given with its conserved first and last residue. Each record gives: J gene, V gene, clone size, D gene, CDR3 protein, CDR3 DNA. The D gene is left open where the match is weak. Not all rows give a size; the values are once, few, many and, for expanded clones, a class.

TRBJ2-4,TRBV11-2,few,TRBD2,CASSPLAGRNGKNIQYF,TGTGCCAGCAGCCCTCTAGCGGGACGGAACGGGAAAAACATTCAGTACTTC
TRBJ2-2,TRBV7-9,-,-,CASSQPGFGLEGGGELFF,TGTGCCAGCAGCCAACCAGGGTTTGGCCTGGAAGGCGGCGGGGAGCTGTTTTTT
TRBJ2-3,TRBV7-8,-,TRBD1,CASSLRGDRGADTQYF,TGTGCCAGCAGCTTAAGGGGTGACAGGGGCGCAGATACGCAGTATTTT
TRBJ2-3,TRBV18,once,TRBD1,CASSPMTRGNSDTQYF,TGTGCCAGCTCACCTATGACCAGGGGGAATAGTGATACGCAGTATTTT
TRBJ2-1,TRBV11-2,few,TRBD2,CATPTGGGYNEQFF,TGTGCCACCCCTACCGGGGGGGGCTACAATGAGCAGTTCTTC
TRBJ2-3,TRBV13,many,-,CASSLGVGGTDTQYF,TGTGCCAGCAGCTTAGGAGTCGGGGGCACAGATACGCAGTATTTT
TRBJ1-2,TRBV27,-,-,CASPASVTATHGYTF,TGTGCCAGCCCCGCGTCGGTGACAGCGACCCATGGCTACACCTTC
TRBJ1-1,TRBV28,many,TRBD1,CASSPRQGTTEAFF,TGTGCCAGCAGTCCCCGACAGGGAACGACTGAAGCTTTCTTT
TRBJ2-7,TRBV5-4,-,-,CASSPAGTFVPEQYF,TGTGCCAGCAGCCCAGCCGGGACTTTCGTGCCTGAGCAGTACTTC
TRBJ2-5,TRBV6-1,-,-,CASSYETQYF,TGTGCCAGCAGCTACGAGACCCAGTACTTC
TRBJ2-7,TRBV15,-,-,CATSRGTEGMRTYEQYF,TGTGCCACCAGCAGAGGGACAGAAGGAATGAGAACCTACGAGCAGTACTTC
TRBJ2-3,TRBV5-1,few,TRBD2,CASSTPGTSGTDTQYF,TGCGCCAGCAGCACCCCCGGGACTAGCGGCACAGATACGCAGTATTTT
TRBJ2-7,TRBV25-1,many,TRBD1,CASSETGNEQYF,TGTGCCAGCAGTGAGACAGGGAACGAGCAGTACTTC
TRBJ2-1,TRBV18,few,-,CASSPTVGNEQFF,TGTGCCAGCTCGCCAACGGTTGGCAATGAGCAGTTCTTC
TRBJ2-7,TRBV7-6,few,-,CASSSRSSYEQYF,TGTGCCAGCAGCTCCCGGAGCTCCTACGAGCAGTACTTC
TRBJ2-7,TRBV19,few,-,CASSQRQVSYEQYF,TGTGCCAGTAGTCAACGACAGGTCTCCTACGAGCAGTACTTC
TRBJ1-4,TRBV6-6,few,TRBD1,CASSDRGYEKLFF,TGTGCCAGCAGTGACAGGGGCTATGAAAAACTGTTTTTT
TRBJ2-5,TRBV6-5,few,TRBD2,CASSYGPSGVQETQYF,TGTGCCAGCAGTTACGGACCTAGCGGAGTCCAAGAGACCCAGTACTTC
TRBJ2-5,TRBV5-5,-,TRBD1,CASSLRGQGALFNQETQYF,TGTGCCAGCAGCTTACGAGGACAGGGGGCACTTTTTAACCAAGAGACCCAGTACTTC
TRBJ1-1,TRBV7-2,-,-,CASSLRTEAEAFF,TGTGCCAGCAGCCTCCGAACCGAGGCTGAAGCTTTCTTT
TRBJ2-3,TRBV27,few,-,CASSLGTPRVDTQYF,TGTGCCAGCAGTTTAGGGACTCCCAGGGTAGATACGCAGTATTTT
TRBJ2-3,TRBV29-1,many,-,CSGERLDTQYF,TGCAGCGGAGAACGTCTAGATACGCAGTATTTT
TRBJ1-2,TRBV11-2,-,-,CASSLVLGQGYTF,TGTGCCAGCAGCTTAGTTCTTGGGCAGGGCTACACCTTC
TRBJ2-6,TRBV6-1,-,-,CASSDRSSGANVLTF,TGTGCCAGCAGTGATCGGAGCTCTGGGGCCAACGTCCTGACTTTC
TRBJ2-7,TRBV6-5,few,TRBD1,CASSPGQGLGEQYF,TGTGCCAGCAGTCCGGGACAGGGGCTTGGCGAGCAGTACTTC
TRBJ2-7,TRBV19,few,TRBD1,CASSVPGGEQYF,TGTGCCAGTAGTGTTCCAGGGGGCGAGCAGTACTTC
TRBJ1-1,TRBV29-1,few,-,CSVDVAGGRGTEAFF,TGCAGCGTTGACGTCGCAGGAGGTAGAGGAACTGAAGCTTTCTTT
TRBJ1-1,TRBV18,-,TRBD1,CASSPPGQGTAEAFF,TGTGCCAGCTCACCACCGGGACAGGGGACGGCTGAAGCTTTCTTT
TRBJ2-7,TRBV7-2,-,TRBD1,CASSLRDRGPYEQYF,TGTGCCAGCAGCTTACGGGACAGGGGCCCCTACGAGCAGTACTTC
TRBJ1-2,TRBV4-3,few,TRBD1,CASSQDLTGGQGYTF,TGCGCCAGCAGCCAAGATCTGACAGGGGGCCAAGGCTACACCTTC
TRBJ1-2,TRBV2,many,TRBD1,CARRQGFNYGYTF,TGTGCCAGGAGACAGGGATTTAACTATGGCTACACCTTC
TRBJ2-4,TRBV18,-,TRBD1,CASSRQGALAKNIQYF,TGTGCCAGCTCCCGACAGGGTGCGTTAGCCAAAAACATTCAGTACTTC
TRBJ2-5,TRBV6-5,few,TRBD2,CASAGTSGETQYF,TGTGCCAGCGCCGGGACTAGCGGTGAGACCCAGTACTTC
TRBJ2-5,TRBV7-2,-,-,CASSLDPPETQYF,TGTGCCAGCAGCTTAGATCCCCCGGAGACCCAGTACTTC
TRBJ2-3,TRBV2,few,TRBD2,CASSLSLAGGRDTQYF,TGTGCCAGCAGTTTGTCACTAGCGGGGGGGCGCGATACGCAGTATTTT
TRBJ1-2,TRBV2,many,TRBD1,CASSLDRGNYGYTF,TGTGCCAGCAGTTTGGACAGGGGAAACTATGGCTACACCTTC
TRBJ1-1,TRBV2,-,-,CASSREEDTEAFF,TGTGCCAGCAGTCGGGAAGAGGACACTGAAGCTTTCTTT
TRBJ2-5,TRBV7-6,-,TRBD2,CASSPKLRLAGGETQYF,TGTGCCAGCAGCCCAAAACTTCGGCTAGCGGGGGGAGAGACCCAGTACTTC
TRBJ1-2,TRBV7-8,-,TRBD1,CASSFSGTGVSAF,TGTGCCAGCAGCTTCTCCGGGACAGGGGTTTCTGCCTTC
TRBJ2-1,TRBV29-1,few,TRBD1,CSAVTGDVQFF,TGCAGCGCCGTGACAGGGGATGTGCAGTTCTTC
TRBJ2-7,TRBV6-5,-,TRBD1,CASRHDRGPYEQYF,TGTGCCAGCAGACATGACAGGGGGCCCTACGAGCAGTACTTC
TRBJ2-1,TRBV5-6,few,TRBD1,CASARGTGAYNEQFF,TGTGCCAGCGCGAGGGGGACAGGGGCCTACAATGAGCAGTTCTTC